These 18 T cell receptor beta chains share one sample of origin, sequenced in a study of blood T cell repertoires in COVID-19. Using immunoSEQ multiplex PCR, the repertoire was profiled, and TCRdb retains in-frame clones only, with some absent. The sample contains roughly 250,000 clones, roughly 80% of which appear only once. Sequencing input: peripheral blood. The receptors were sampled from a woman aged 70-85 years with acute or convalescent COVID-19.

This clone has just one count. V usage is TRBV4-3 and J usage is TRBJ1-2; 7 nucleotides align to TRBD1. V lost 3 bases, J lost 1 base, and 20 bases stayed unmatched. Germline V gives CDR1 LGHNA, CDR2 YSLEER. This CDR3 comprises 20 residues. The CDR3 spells CASSQGLPLTGTVHNYGYTF. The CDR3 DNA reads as TGCGCCAGCAGCCAGGGGCTCCCACTTACCGGGACAGTTCATAACTATGGCTACACCTTC.

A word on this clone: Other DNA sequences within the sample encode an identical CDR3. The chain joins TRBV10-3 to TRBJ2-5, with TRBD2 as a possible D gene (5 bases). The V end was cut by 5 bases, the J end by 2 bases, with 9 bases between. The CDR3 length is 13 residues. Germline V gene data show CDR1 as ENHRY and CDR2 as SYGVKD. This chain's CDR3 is CAISSGLQETQYF. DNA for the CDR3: TGTGCCATCAGTTCAGGACTGCAAGAGACCCAGTACTTC.

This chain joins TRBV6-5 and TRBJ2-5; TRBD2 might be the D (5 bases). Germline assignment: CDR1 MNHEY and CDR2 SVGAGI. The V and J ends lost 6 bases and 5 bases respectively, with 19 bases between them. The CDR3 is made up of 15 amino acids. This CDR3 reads CASSRLATDVETQYF. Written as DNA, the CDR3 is TGTGCCAGCAGCCGCCTAGCCACGGACGTCGAGACCCAGTACTTC.

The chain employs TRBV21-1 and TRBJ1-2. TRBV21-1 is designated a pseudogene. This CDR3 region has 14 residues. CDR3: CASSTTGEPYGYTF. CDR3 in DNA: TGTGCCAGCAGCACTACCGGGGAACCATATGGCTACACCTTC.

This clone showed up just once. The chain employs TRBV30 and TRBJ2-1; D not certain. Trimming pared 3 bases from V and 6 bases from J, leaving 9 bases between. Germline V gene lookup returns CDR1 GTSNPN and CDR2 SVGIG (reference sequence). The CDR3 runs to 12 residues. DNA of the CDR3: TGTGCCTGGAGCAACAGACCCAATGAGCAGTTCTTC. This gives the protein CAWSNRPNEQFF. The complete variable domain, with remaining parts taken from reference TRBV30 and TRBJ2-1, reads SQTIHQWPATLVQPVGSPLSLECTVEGTSNPNLYWYRQAAGRGLQLLFYSVGIGQISSEVPQNLSASRPQDRQFILSSKKLLLSDSGFYLCAWSNRPNEQFFGPGTRLTVL.

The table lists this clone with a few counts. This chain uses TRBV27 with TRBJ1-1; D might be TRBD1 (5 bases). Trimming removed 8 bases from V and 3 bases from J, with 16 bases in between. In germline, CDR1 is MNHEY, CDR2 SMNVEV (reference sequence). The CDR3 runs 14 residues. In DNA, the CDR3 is TGTGCCAGCTCCCGAATCGGGGGTTACACTGAAGCTTTCTTT. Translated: CASSRIGGYTEAFF.

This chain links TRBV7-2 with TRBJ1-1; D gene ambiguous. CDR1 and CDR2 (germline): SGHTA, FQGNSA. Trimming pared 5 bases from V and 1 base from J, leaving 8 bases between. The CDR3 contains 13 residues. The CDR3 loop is CASSPQANTEAFF. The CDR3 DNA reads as TGTGCCAGCAGCCCTCAAGCGAACACTGAAGCTTTCTTT.

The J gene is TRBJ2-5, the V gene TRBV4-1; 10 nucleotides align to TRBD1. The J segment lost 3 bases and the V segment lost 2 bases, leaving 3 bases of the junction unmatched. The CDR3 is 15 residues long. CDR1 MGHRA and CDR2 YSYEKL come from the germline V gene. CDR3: CASSQQGTGEETQYF. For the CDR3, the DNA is TGCGCCAGCAGCCAACAAGGGACAGGGGAAGAGACCCAGTACTTC.

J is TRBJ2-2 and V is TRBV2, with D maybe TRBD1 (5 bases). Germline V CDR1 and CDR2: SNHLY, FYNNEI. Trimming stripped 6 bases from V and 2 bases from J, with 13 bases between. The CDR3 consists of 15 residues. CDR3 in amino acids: CASRTDTVNTGELFF. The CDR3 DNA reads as TGTGCCAGCAGGACGGACACCGTCAACACCGGGGAGCTGTTTTTT.

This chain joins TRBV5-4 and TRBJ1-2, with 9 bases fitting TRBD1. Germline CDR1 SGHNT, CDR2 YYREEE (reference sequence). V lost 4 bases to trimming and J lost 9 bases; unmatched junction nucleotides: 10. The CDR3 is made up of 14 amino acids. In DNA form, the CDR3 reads TGTGCCAGCAGCCTAGGACAGGGGATGGTGAGCTACACCTTC. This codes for CASSLGQGMVSYTF.

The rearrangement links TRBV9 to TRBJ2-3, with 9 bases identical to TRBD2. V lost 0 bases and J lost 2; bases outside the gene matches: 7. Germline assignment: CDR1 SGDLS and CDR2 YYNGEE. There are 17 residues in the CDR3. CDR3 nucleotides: TGTGCCAGCAGCGTAGTCGGTAGCGGGGGTTTCACAGATACGCAGTATTTT. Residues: CASSVVGSGGFTDTQYF.

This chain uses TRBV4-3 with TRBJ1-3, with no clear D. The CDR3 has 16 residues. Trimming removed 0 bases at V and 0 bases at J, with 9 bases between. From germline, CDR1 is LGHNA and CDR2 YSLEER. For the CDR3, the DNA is TGCGCCAGCAGCCAAGATCTACTGAACTCTGGAAACACCATATATTTT. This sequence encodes CASSQDLLNSGNTIYF.

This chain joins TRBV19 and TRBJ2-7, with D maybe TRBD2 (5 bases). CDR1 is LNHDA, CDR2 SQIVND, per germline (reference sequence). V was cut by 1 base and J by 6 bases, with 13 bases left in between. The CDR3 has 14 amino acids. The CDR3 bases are TGTGCCAGTAGTATAGCCGGGATCTCGGGCGAGCAGTACTTC. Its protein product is CASSIAGISGEQYF.

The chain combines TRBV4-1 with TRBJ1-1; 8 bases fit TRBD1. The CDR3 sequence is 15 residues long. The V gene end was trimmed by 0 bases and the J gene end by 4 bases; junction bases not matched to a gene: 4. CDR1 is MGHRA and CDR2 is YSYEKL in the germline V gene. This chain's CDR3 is CASSQEPGGLTEAFF. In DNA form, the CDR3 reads TGCGCCAGCAGCCAAGAACCAGGGGGCCTCACTGAAGCTTTCTTT.

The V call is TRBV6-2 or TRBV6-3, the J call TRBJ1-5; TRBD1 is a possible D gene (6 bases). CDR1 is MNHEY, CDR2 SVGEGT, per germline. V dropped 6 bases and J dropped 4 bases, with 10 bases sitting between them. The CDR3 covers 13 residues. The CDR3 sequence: CASRYQGNQPQHF. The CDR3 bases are TGTGCCAGCAGGTACCAGGGGAATCAGCCCCAGCATTTT.

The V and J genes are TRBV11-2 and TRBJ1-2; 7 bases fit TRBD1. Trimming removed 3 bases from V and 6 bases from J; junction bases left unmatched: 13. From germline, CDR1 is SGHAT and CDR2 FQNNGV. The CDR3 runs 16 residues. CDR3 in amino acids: CASSFQPTGRLNGYTF. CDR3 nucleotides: TGTGCCAGCAGCTTCCAACCGACAGGGCGTTTGAATGGCTACACCTTC.

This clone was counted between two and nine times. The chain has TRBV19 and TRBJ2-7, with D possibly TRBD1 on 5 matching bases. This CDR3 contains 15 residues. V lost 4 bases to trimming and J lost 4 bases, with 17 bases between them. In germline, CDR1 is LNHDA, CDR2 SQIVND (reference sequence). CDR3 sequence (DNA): TGTGCCAGTAGTAAAGGGGTCCTCACCCGATACGAGCAGTACTTC. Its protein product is CASSKGVLTRYEQYF.

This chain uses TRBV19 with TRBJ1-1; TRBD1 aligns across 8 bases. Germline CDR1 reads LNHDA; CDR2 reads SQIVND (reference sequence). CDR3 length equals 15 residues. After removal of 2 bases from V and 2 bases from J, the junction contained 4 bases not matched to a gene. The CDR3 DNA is TGTGCCAGTAGTATATTTCAGGGGGCCAACACTGAAGCTTTCTTT. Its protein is CASSIFQGANTEAFF.